These 21 T cell receptor beta chains originate from one sample sequenced in a study of regulatory and conventional T cells in breast cancer. TCRdb reprocessed the PCR reads with MiXCR, giving one entry per CDR3 protein. The table shows about 9,600 distinct CDR3 sequences, with roughly 36% occurring only once. The sequenced material came from conventional T cells from blood. These receptors all come from a male donor in good health.

In this sample, this clonotype turned up many times. The chain couples TRBV30 to TRBJ1-3, with 9 bases identical to TRBD1. Germline CDR1 reads GTSNPN; CDR2 reads SVGIG (reference sequence). Trimming cost V 8 bases and J 2 bases; bases outside gene matches: 4. CDR3 length: 13 residues. CDR3 DNA: TGTGCCGGGAACAGGGGGCCTGGAAACACCATATATTTT. Protein sequence: CAGNRGPGNTIYF.

The CDR3 loop is CASSQGLGGETQYF. As DNA, the CDR3 is TGCGCCAGCAGCCAAGGTCTGGGTGGAGAGACCCAGTACTTC. The genes are TRBV4-1 and TRBJ2-5; D is unresolved. Germline V gene lookup returns CDR1 MGHRA and CDR2 YSYEKL. Between the trimmed V and J ends, which lost 1 base and 4 bases, there was a span of 10 bases. This CDR3 contains 14 residues.

Of note for this clonotype: At one end, the junction sequence differs from germline, possibly due to a read error. V usage is TRBV2 and J usage is TRBJ2-5, with D possibly called TRBD1 or TRBD2 (5 bases each). The CDR3 length is 13 residues. In germline, CDR1 is SNHLY, CDR2 FYNNEI. CDR3 sequence: CVSSDGTGETQYF. The CDR3 bases are TGTGTCAGCAGTGACGGGACCGGGGAGACCCAGTACTTC. Using reference TRBV2 and TRBJ2-5 for the parts outside the CDR3, the full variable domain is EPEVTQTPSHQVTQMGQEVILRCVPISNHLYFYWYRQILGQKVEFLVSFYNNEISEKSEIFDDQFSVERPDGSNFTLKIRSTKLEDSAMYFCVSSDGTGETQYFGPGTRLLVL.

The rearrangement links TRBV5-1 to TRBJ1-6; D is uncertain. CDR3 length: 13 residues. Germline V lookup: CDR1 SGHRS, CDR2 YFSETQ. The germline V and J ends were trimmed by 0 bases and 8 bases, with 6 bases remaining between them. DNA of the CDR3: TGCGCCAGCAGCTTGGATGACGATTCACCCCTCCACTTT. Translating it yields CASSLDDDSPLHF.

This clonotype appeared a few times. This chain uses TRBV7-8 with TRBJ1-1; D is unclear. This CDR3 has 13 residues. Looked up from germline, CDR1 is SGHVS and CDR2 is FQNEAQ. Trimming removed 5 bases from V and 4 bases from J, with 11 bases in between. The CDR3 sequence is CASSHPGPTEAFF. The CDR3 bases are TGTGCCAGCAGCCATCCCGGCCCCACTGAAGCTTTCTTT.

This clonotype was counted only a few times. The CDR3: CASSSAGRGNTIYF. CDR3 in DNA: TGTGCCAGCAGCTCCGCCGGGCGAGGAAACACCATATATTTT. The chain is built from TRBV7-9 and TRBJ1-3; D gene unclear. Germline CDR1 SEHNR, CDR2 FQNEAQ (reference sequence). V was pared by 4 bases and J by 4 bases, with 11 bases between. The CDR3 runs 14 residues. Full variable domain (missing parts from reference TRBV7-9 and TRBJ1-3): DTGVSQNPRHKITKRGQNVTFRCDPISEHNRLYWYRQTLGQGPEFLTYFQNEAQLEKSRLLSDRFSAERPKGSFSTLEIQRTEQGDSAMYLCASSSAGRGNTIYFGEGSWLTVV.

The sample holds a few counts of this clonotype. The chain joins TRBV20-1 to TRBJ1-4; unclear D gene. Trimming stripped 0 bases from V and 3 bases from J, with 2 bases between. The CDR3 sequence is 12 residues long. Looked up from germline, CDR1 is DFQATT and CDR2 is SNEGSKA (reference sequence). The CDR3 DNA reads as TGCAGTGCTAGAGACCCTAATGAAAAACTGTTTTTT. It codes for CSARDPNEKLFF.

In its sample, this clonotype is medium-sized (0.01 to 0.1%). This chain links TRBV7-6 with TRBJ2-7; D is unclear. Germline CDR1 SGHVS, CDR2 FNYEAQ. CDR3 length: 15 residues. The V gene lost 1 base and the J gene lost 2 bases, with 12 bases spanning the gap. DNA for the CDR3: TGTGCCAGCAGCTTAGACGTCGGCAACACCTACGAGCAGTACTTC. Protein sequence: CASSLDVGNTYEQYF.

The genes are TRBV20-1 and TRBJ1-4; 8 bases match TRBD1. V lost 5 bases and J lost 7; bases outside the gene matches: 9. The CDR3 is 14 residues long. Germline CDR1 is DFQATT and CDR2 is SNEGSKA (reference sequence). The CDR3 region has the DNA TGCAGTGCTGGCGCCGGGACAGGATTTGAAAAACTGTTTTTT. Translation: CSAGAGTGFEKLFF.

In its sample, this clonotype was seen a few times. V usage is TRBV5-1 and J usage is TRBJ2-5; 10 bases fit TRBD2. The junction had 12 bases not matched to a gene; V was cut back by 4 bases and J by 0 bases. The CDR3 extends over 18 amino acids. Germline CDR1 is SGHRS and CDR2 is YFSETQ. As DNA, the CDR3 is TGCGCCAGCAGCCTGGCTGCTAGCGGGGGCCTGTACCAAGAGACCCAGTACTTC. Residues: CASSLAASGGLYQETQYF.

This chain uses TRBV2 with TRBJ1-1; D call uncertain. This CDR3 comprises 11 residues. The germline V and J ends were trimmed by 5 bases and 10 bases, with 11 bases remaining between them. Germline lookup yields CDR1 SNHLY and CDR2 FYNNEI. The CDR3 sequence is CASSTGVAAFF. Written as DNA, the CDR3 is TGTGCCAGCAGTACTGGGGTAGCAGCTTTCTTT. Supplemented by reference TRBV2 and TRBJ1-1, the full variable domain reads EPEVTQTPSHQVTQMGQEVILRCVPISNHLYFYWYRQILGQKVEFLVSFYNNEISEKSEIFDDQFSVERPDGSNFTLKIRSTKLEDSAMYFCASSTGVAAFFGQGTRLTVV.

In its sample, this clonotype was seen a few times. The chain links TRBV20-1 to TRBJ1-6; 9 bases are shared with TRBD1. This CDR3 has 15 amino acids. J gave up 5 bases and V 5 bases, and 7 bases lay outside the gene matches. CDR1 and CDR2 from the germline V gene are DFQATT and SNEGSKA (reference sequence). The CDR3 spells CSASPGQGNNSPLHF. CDR3 DNA: TGCAGTGCTTCTCCGGGACAGGGTAATAATTCACCCCTCCACTTT.

By sample share, this clonotype is large. The chain combines TRBV20-1 with TRBJ2-3; 9 nucleotides match TRBD2. CDR1 is DFQATT and CDR2 is SNEGSKA in the germline V gene (reference sequence). CDR3 length equals 13 residues. V lost 0 bases and J lost 13; bases outside the gene matches: 8. DNA for the CDR3: TGCAGTGCTAGAGATCAGGGCGGGGGGGCCAAGTATTTT. This translates into CSARDQGGGAKYF.

This clonotype is medium-sized by share. The gene calls are TRBV21-1 and TRBJ2-1; no check of the table's D call, TRBD2, against the DNA was made. TRBV21-1 is annotated as a pseudogene. The length of the CDR3 is 16 residues. In nucleotides, the CDR3 is TGTGCCAGCAGCAAAACCCGCGGGACTAGCGCCGATGAGCAGTTCTTC. Its translation is CASSKTRGTSADEQFF.

By sample share, this clonotype is medium-sized. The chain is built from TRBV11-2 and TRBJ1-1; D call uncertain. V was clipped by 5 bases and J by 6 bases, with 7 bases between them. Per germline, CDR1 SGHAT and CDR2 FQNNGV. The CDR3 extends over 11 amino acids. Here the CDR3 reads CASSPFSEAFF. For the CDR3, the DNA is TGTGCCAGCAGCCCCTTTTCTGAAGCTTTCTTT.

This chain uses TRBV3-1 with TRBJ2-2; D is unclear. CDR3 length: 14 amino acids. Trimming cost V 1 base and J 3 bases, with 6 bases left between them. Germline V gene data show CDR1 as LGHDT and CDR2 as YNNKEL (reference sequence). For the CDR3, the DNA is TGTGCCAGCAGCCAAGCAACCCACACCGGGGAGCTGTTTTTT. It translates to CASSQATHTGELFF.

The chain employs TRBV6-1 and TRBJ1-1; no firm D call. This CDR3 spans 15 amino acids. Germline V gene sequence: CDR1 MNHNS, CDR2 SASEGT. Trimming shortened V by 7 bases and J by 1 base, and 16 bases separated the two germline ends. This chain's CDR3 is CASTPERGWNTEAFF. CDR3 bases: TGTGCCAGCACCCCGGAGCGGGGTTGGAACACTGAAGCTTTCTTT.

J is TRBJ1-5 and V is TRBV2, with D perhaps matching TRBD1 (6 bases). This CDR3 is 16 amino acids long. Germline V gene lookup returns CDR1 SNHLY and CDR2 FYNNEI. Deletions cut 4 bases from V and 2 bases from J, with 15 bases between. The CDR3 DNA is TGTGCCAGCAGTGGGGGCAGGGGAGTGGGCAATCAGCCCCAGCATTTT. Its translation: CASSGGRGVGNQPQHF.

This chain uses TRBV10-3 with TRBJ2-7; TRBD2 matches 8 bases. V gave up 2 bases and J gave up 3 bases; unmatched junction bases: 9. CDR3 size: 16 residues. CDR1 is ENHRY and CDR2 is SYGVKD in the germline V gene. CDR3 sequence reads: CAISEPDRGGVYEQYF. The CDR3 DNA reads as TGTGCCATCAGTGAGCCCGATCGGGGGGGTGTCTACGAGCAGTACTTC.

Details on this clonotype: At one end the junction does not follow the germline gene, possibly because of a read error. The J gene is TRBJ2-3, the V gene TRBV7-2; 12 bases map to TRBD2. Germline V gives CDR1 SGHTA, CDR2 FQGNSA. This CDR3 is 17 amino acids long. CDR3: CAGSLRASGGGTDTQYF. CDR3 bases: TGTGCCGGCAGCTTAAGGGCTAGCGGGGGGGGCACAGATACGCAGTATTTT.

The rearrangement uses TRBV7-2 and TRBJ1-1; D ambiguous. CDR3 length: 14 residues. The ends were cut back, 2 bases at V and 0 bases at J, with 7 bases in the middle. The germline gives CDR1 SGHTA, CDR2 FQGNSA. CDR3 in DNA: TGTGCCAGCAGCTTAATGGGGATGAACACTGAAGCTTTCTTT. Translated: CASSLMGMNTEAFF. The full variable domain, rest sourced from reference TRBV7-2 and TRBJ1-1, is GAGVSQSPSNKVTEKGKDVELRCDPISGHTALYWYRQSLGQGLEFLIYFQGNSAPDKSGLPSDRFSAERTGGSVSTLTIQRTQQEDSAVYLCASSLMGMNTEAFFGQGTRLTVV.